This TCR beta chain was obtained from a study of CXCR3-negative and CXCR3-positive naive CD8 T cells. Carrying UMI labels, the TRB cDNA libraries were prepared through 5' RACE. TCRdb re-called the 5' RACE reads, yielding one record per CDR3 amino acid sequence without DNA. Across tens of thousands of distinct CDR3 sequences, the top ten clones capture roughly 0.8% of the sample. The study, taken as a whole, reports: CXCR3-positive naive cells had TRB CDR3s that were more hydrophobic than CXCR3-negative naive cells had.

Worth noting for this clonotype: Its antigen is unidentified.

CDR1 SGHDN and CDR2 FVKESK come from the germline V gene. This CDR3 has 14 residues. The receptor was derived from a human donor in good health. Some clones in this sample may be carry-over from other donors' samples. Sequencing was carried out using naive CXCR3+ CD8+ T cells from blood. Subset given: CD45RO-CCR7+CD27+CD95- naive CD8+ T cells expressing CXCR3 (TNR3+). The V gene is TRBV14, the J gene TRBJ2-7; TCRdb indicates TRBD1, and absent DNA this call remains unverified. The chain's CDR3 is CASSPPNSYYEQYF.